These 23 T cell receptor beta chains were sequenced from one sample in a study of cytomegalovirus exposure and HLA in healthy donors. In the PCR, 60 Vbeta and 13 Jbeta primers were used. Sequencing used immunoSEQ multiplex PCR; TCRdb keeps in-frame clones, though not all of them. The sample consists of about 110,000 clones, about 80% of them appearing once. Source material: PBMCs. These TCRs come from a woman aged 45-60 years in good health and CMV-seropositive.

This chain uses TRBV28 with TRBJ1-5; the match to TRBD1 covers 7 bases. Unmatched junction bases numbered 9, after V lost 6 bases and J lost 7 bases. From germline, CDR1 is MDHEN and CDR2 SYDVKM. The CDR3 has 14 amino acids. In nucleotides, the CDR3 is TGTGCCAGCAGCCTAACAGGGGAGGAACAGCCCCAGCATTTT. Translated: CASSLTGEEQPQHF.

The genes are TRBV18 and TRBJ2-1, with 9 bases fitting TRBD2. V lost 6 bases, J lost 9 bases, and 9 bases stayed unmatched. Germline V lookup: CDR1 KGHSH, CDR2 LQKENI. The CDR3 is made up of 14 amino acids. CDR3 in amino acids: CASSPGLAKTEQFF. The DNA of the CDR3 is TGTGCCAGCTCCCCGGGACTAGCCAAAACTGAGCAGTTCTTC.

A single count supports this clone. This rearrangement joins TRBV7-6 to TRBJ1-6; the D gene is possibly TRBD1 (5 bases). Germline CDR1 SGHVS, CDR2 FNYEAQ. The CDR3 runs 16 residues. V gave up 1 base and J gave up 0 bases, with 7 bases separating them. The CDR3 here is CASSLGQSSYNSPLHF. The CDR3 DNA reads as TGTGCCAGCAGCTTAGGACAGAGCTCCTATAATTCACCCCTCCACTTT.

This chain joins TRBV27 and TRBJ2-7; a possible D gene is TRBD1 (5 bases). Trimming stripped 7 bases from V and 6 bases from J, with 28 bases between. Germline CDR1 is MNHEY and CDR2 is SMNVEV (reference sequence). The length of the CDR3 is 17 residues. CDR3 sequence: CASTSPAASQGVSEQYF. CDR3 DNA sequence: TGTGCCAGCACCTCCCCGGCGGCATCCCAAGGGGTCTCCGAGCAGTACTTC.

The CDR3 here is CSARTGENTEAFF. CDR3 DNA sequence: TGCAGCGCCCGGACAGGGGAGAACACTGAAGCTTTCTTT. This rearrangement joins TRBV29-1 to TRBJ1-1; 9 bases align to TRBD1. CDR1 SQVTM and CDR2 ANQGSEA come from the germline V gene. J gave up 1 base and V 7 bases, and 4 bases lay outside the gene matches. The CDR3 covers 13 residues.

This rearrangement joins TRBV11-3 to TRBJ2-5; no definite D call. This CDR3 has 13 amino acids. V lost 5 bases and J 5 bases, leaving 12 bases between the germline ends. Germline CDR1 reads SGHNT; CDR2 reads YENEEA. The CDR3 bases are TGTGCCAGCAGCCCCGCCGTGGGCGAGACCCAGTACTTC. The encoded protein is CASSPAVGETQYF.

The chain is built from TRBV7-3 and TRBJ2-1; 7 positions agree with TRBD1. This CDR3 is 15 amino acids long. V lost 2 bases to trimming and J lost 4 bases; unmatched junction nucleotides: 5. Germline assignment: CDR1 SGHTA and CDR2 FQGTGA. The CDR3 nucleotides are TGTGCCAGCAGCTTACTAGGGGGCCGTTACAATGAGCAGTTCTTC. This encodes CASSLLGGRYNEQFF.

The V call is TRBV6-5, the J call TRBJ2-1; D is perhaps TRBD2 (6 bases). The germline gives CDR1 MNHEY, CDR2 SVGAGI. The CDR3 covers 16 residues. The V and J ends lost 2 bases and 9 bases respectively, with 20 bases between them. The chain's CDR3 is CASSYELRRAESEQFF. The CDR3 DNA is TGTGCCAGCAGTTACGAGCTTAGGAGGGCCGAAAGTGAGCAGTTCTTC.

This rearrangement joins TRBV4-2 to TRBJ2-5; 8 nucleotides match TRBD2. Germline lookup yields CDR1 LGHNA and CDR2 YNFKEQ. V lost 2 bases, J lost 4 bases, and 6 bases stayed unmatched. CDR3 length: 15 amino acids. DNA for the CDR3: TGTGCCAGCAGCCAAACACTAGCGGAGCTAGAGACCCAGTACTTC. It encodes CASSQTLAELETQYF.

CDR3 in DNA: TGTGCCAGCAGCTTGTCGACAGGGAGGACGTGGGGCAATCAGCCCCAGCATTTT. This gives the protein CASSLSTGRTWGNQPQHF. This chain joins TRBV5-6 and TRBJ1-5; 7 bases are shared with TRBD1. CDR1 SGHDT and CDR2 YYEEEE come from the germline V gene. V lost 1 base, J lost 2 bases, and 12 bases stayed unmatched. This CDR3 is 18 amino acids long.

V usage is TRBV2 and J usage is TRBJ2-2; 10 positions match TRBD2. The germline CDR1 and CDR2 sequences are SNHLY and FYNNEI. Losses at the gene ends were 7 bases for V and 5 bases for J; bases not matched to a gene: 7. The length of the CDR3 is 15 residues. As DNA, the CDR3 is TGTGCCAGCAAAACTAGCGGGGCCATGACCGGGGAGCTGTTTTTT. Protein product: CASKTSGAMTGELFF.

The chain links TRBV7-9 to TRBJ2-1; 10 nucleotides agree with TRBD2. The CDR3 loop spans 17 amino acids. J gave up 4 bases and V 3 bases, and 9 bases lay outside the gene matches. The germline V gene encodes CDR1 SEHNR and CDR2 FQNEAQ (reference sequence). The CDR3 bases are TGTGCCAGCAGCTTGGTGTCCACTAGCGGGGCGTACAATGAGCAGTTCTTC. This encodes CASSLVSTSGAYNEQFF.

The rearrangement uses TRBV9 and TRBJ2-7; D gene unclear. This CDR3 region has 14 residues. Germline lookup yields CDR1 SGDLS and CDR2 YYNGEE. Between the trimmed V and J ends, which lost 0 bases and 0 bases, there was a span of 7 bases. This chain's CDR3 is CASSVGRISYEQYF. CDR3 bases: TGTGCCAGCAGCGTAGGGCGGATCTCCTACGAGCAGTACTTC.

V gene TRBV7-6 combines with J gene TRBJ2-5; D not certain. The germline V and J ends were trimmed by 2 bases and 2 bases, with 9 bases remaining between them. The CDR3 runs to 14 residues. CDR1 is SGHVS, CDR2 FNYEAQ, per germline. In DNA, the CDR3 is TGTGCCAGCAGCTTACCCGAGGAGCAAGAGACCCAGTACTTC. Its protein is CASSLPEEQETQYF.

The chain is built from TRBV2 and TRBJ1-2; the D gene is possibly TRBD1 (5 bases). The CDR3 runs to 14 residues. The V and J ends lost 1 base and 2 bases respectively, with 8 bases between them. Germline assignment: CDR1 SNHLY and CDR2 FYNNEI. The chain's CDR3 is CASSEGEGNYGYTF. For the CDR3, the DNA is TGTGCCAGCAGTGAAGGGGAGGGGAACTATGGCTACACCTTC. The variable domain in full, completed from reference TRBV2 and TRBJ1-2, reads EPEVTQTPSHQVTQMGQEVILRCVPISNHLYFYWYRQILGQKVEFLVSFYNNEISEKSEIFDDQFSVERPDGSNFTLKIRSTKLEDSAMYFCASSEGEGNYGYTFGSGTRLTVV.

The chain employs TRBV4-2 and TRBJ2-4; D is perhaps TRBD1 (5 bases). The CDR3 has 15 amino acids. With 1 base removed from V and 4 bases from J, the gap between germline ends came to 11 bases. Germline values: CDR1 LGHNA, CDR2 YNFKEQ. CDR3 sequence (DNA): TGTGCCAGCAGCCAAGTGCTGGACAAGAAAAACATTCAGTACTTC. Amino acid sequence: CASSQVLDKKNIQYF.

The chain joins TRBV19 to TRBJ1-2, with TRBD1 matching over 10 bases. There are 16 residues in the CDR3. The ends lost 5 bases at V and 5 bases at J; junction bases unmatched: 11. Germline V gene data show CDR1 as LNHDA and CDR2 as SQIVND (reference sequence). CDR3 region: CASSPSPGQGRYGYTF. In DNA, the CDR3 is TGTGCCAGTAGTCCTTCACCGGGACAGGGGAGGTATGGCTACACCTTC.

The chain couples TRBV18 to TRBJ1-2; 11 nucleotides line up with TRBD1. V shed 3 bases, J shed 6 bases, and the junction held 6 bases outside the gene matches. This CDR3 is built from 15 residues. Per the germline V gene, CDR1 is KGHSH and CDR2 is LQKENI. CDR3 coding DNA: TGTGCCAGCTCACCCGGGACAGGGGGTAGAGATGGCTACACCTTC. Translation gives CASSPGTGGRDGYTF.

This clone was recorded a few times. This chain uses TRBV6-5 with TRBJ2-5, with 10 bases aligning to TRBD1. This CDR3 is built from 16 residues. CDR1 and CDR2 (germline): MNHEY, SVGAGI. The trim removed 0 bases at V and 5 bases at J, leaving 6 bases unmatched. The CDR3 region is CASSYSAGQGSETQYF. In DNA, the CDR3 is TGTGCCAGCAGTTACTCGGCGGGACAGGGGTCGGAGACCCAGTACTTC.

V usage is TRBV2 and J usage is TRBJ1-5; D uncertain. CDR3 size: 14 residues. The germline V gene encodes CDR1 SNHLY and CDR2 FYNNEI. Trimming cost V 6 bases and J 2 bases, with 11 bases left between them. The CDR3 region has the DNA TGTGCCAGCAGCTTGGACGGGGGCAATCAGCCCCAGCATTTT. Translating gives CASSLDGGNQPQHF.

This chain links TRBV28 with TRBJ2-7, with a possible D match to TRBD2 (6 bases). The CDR3 loop spans 15 amino acids. Looked up from germline, CDR1 is MDHEN and CDR2 is SYDVKM. The V end was cut by 2 bases, the J end by 2 bases, with 13 bases between. The CDR3 region is CASSLRRDPPYEQYF. CDR3 nucleotides: TGTGCCAGCAGTTTACGGCGGGATCCCCCCTACGAGCAGTACTTC.

The V call is TRBV7-9, the J call TRBJ2-1; 7 bases align to TRBD1. Losses at the gene ends were 9 bases for V and 0 bases for J; bases not matched to a gene: 5. This CDR3 spans 14 amino acids. Germline lookup yields CDR1 SEHNR and CDR2 FQNEAQ (reference sequence). CDR3 coding DNA: TGTGCCAGTGACGGGGACAGCTCCTACAATGAGCAGTTCTTC. It is translated as CASDGDSSYNEQFF.

Regarding this clone: A much larger clone is a single base away; this may be a read error. This chain links TRBV7-2 with TRBJ2-5, with 7 nucleotides matching TRBD2. The CDR3 is 14 amino acids. Germline V CDR1 and CDR2: SGHTA, FQGNSA. V lost 3 bases to trimming and J lost 5 bases; unmatched junction nucleotides: 6. DNA of the CDR3: TGTGCCAGCAGCTTCCCGGGGGAGGGGGAGACCCAGTACTTC. It codes for CASSFPGEGETQYF.